This TCR beta chain was captured by sequencing in a study of T-cell reconstitution after alpha-beta-depleted transplantation in children. The study's findings and limits: For some patients, TCRbeta diversity was high at day 60 because of recipient T cells and thymic progenitors that survived. There were reportedly several hundred expanded graft clones from which alpha-beta T cells came about two months after transplant. A year had passed since transplant, and T-cell counts and diversity by then came mostly from newly produced T cells.

This CDR3 is 18 amino acids long. Germline CDR1 SEHNR, CDR2 FQNEAQ (reference sequence). Germline trimming cut 5 bases from V and 5 bases from J; bases unmatched to any gene: 16. The TCRbeta library incorporated unique molecular identifiers. TCRdb passed the PCR reads through MiXCR, listing each CDR3 protein once. This sample has under 250,000 distinct CDR3 sequences; approximately 6.3% occur once, and the top ten carry 5% to 6.5%. There are a few counts of this clonotype. What it binds is not known. The V gene is TRBV7-9, the J gene TRBJ2-1, with 9 bases matching TRBD2. The TCR originated in a boy under 10 years old with acute lymphoblastic leukemia, due to receive a stem cell transplant. The source was PBMCs, collected before TCRalphabeta/CD19-depleted stem cell transplant. Here the CDR3 reads CASSPPSAGGHPNNEQFF. DNA of the CDR3: TGTGCCAGCAGCCCCCCCAGCGCGGGAGGGCATCCAAACAATGAGCAGTTCTTC.